Shown below are 10 T cell receptor beta chains from a single sample sequenced in a study of blood T cell repertoires in COVID-19. Method: immunoSEQ multiplex PCR; TCRdb's copy keeps in-frame clones and lacks some. The sample holds about 120,000 clones, about 84% seen once. Sequencing was done on a sample of peripheral blood. The receptors originated from a man in his 60s with acute or convalescent COVID-19.

The chain couples TRBV5-6 to TRBJ2-1, with 7 bases identical to TRBD2. This CDR3 is built from 15 residues. The germline V gene encodes CDR1 SGHDT and CDR2 YYEEEE. V was clipped by 4 bases and J by 3 bases; unmatched bases: 7. The CDR3 nucleotides read TGTGCCAGCAGCCGCGGGAGCAGCTTCTACAATGAGCAGTTCTTC. Its translation is CASSRGSSFYNEQFF. The complete variable domain, with remaining parts taken from reference TRBV5-6 and TRBJ2-1, reads DAGVTQSPTHLIKTRGQQVTLRCSPKSGHDTVSWYQQALGQGPQFIFQYYEEEERQRGNFPDRFSGHQFPNYSSELNVNALLLGDSALYLCASSRGSSFYNEQFFGPGTRLTVL.

CDR3 in DNA: TGTGCCAGCAGCTTGGGGCTCGGGGAGCAGTACTTC. This translates into CASSLGLGEQYF. The rearrangement uses TRBV5-4 and TRBJ2-7; D not resolved. Germline V gives CDR1 SGHNT, CDR2 YYREEE (reference sequence). Trimming pared 0 bases from V and 7 bases from J, leaving 8 bases between. The CDR3 spans 12 residues.

V is TRBV9 and J is TRBJ1-4, with D perhaps matching TRBD1 (6 bases). Deletions cut 0 bases from V and 3 bases from J, with 6 bases between. The CDR3 sequence is 14 residues long. The germline CDR1 and CDR2 sequences are SGDLS and YYNGEE. CDR3: CASSVAGANEKLFF. The CDR3, as DNA: TGTGCCAGCAGCGTAGCAGGGGCTAATGAAAAACTGTTTTTT.

The chain is built from TRBV7-2 and TRBJ1-4; 9 bases fit TRBD1. Germline assignment: CDR1 SGHTA and CDR2 FQGNSA. The V and J ends lost 6 bases and 5 bases, in that order; junction bases with no gene match: 4. This CDR3 comprises 14 residues. CDR3 residues: CASRSGTGNEKLFF. CDR3 bases: TGTGCCAGCAGATCCGGGACAGGGAATGAAAAACTGTTTTTT.

The chain joins TRBV2 to TRBJ2-7, with a tentative D call TRBD2 (6 bases). The CDR3 contains 14 residues. In germline, CDR1 is SNHLY, CDR2 FYNNEI. Trimming shortened V by 6 bases and J by 7 bases, and 19 bases separated the two germline ends. DNA for the CDR3: TGTGCCAGCAGGGGCTGGGAGGCCCTCATGGAGCAGTACTTC. Its protein product is CASRGWEALMEQYF.

This chain's CDR3 is CAISESTGGETQYF. CDR3 coding DNA: TGTGCCATCAGTGAGTCAACAGGGGGAGAGACCCAGTACTTC. The chain carries TRBV10-3 and TRBJ2-5; 8 bases fit TRBD1. Per germline, CDR1 ENHRY and CDR2 SYGVKD. This CDR3 is built from 14 residues. The trim removed 0 bases at V and 4 bases at J, leaving 1 base unmatched.

This chain links TRBV19 with TRBJ2-5, with D maybe TRBD2 (6 bases). This CDR3 has 16 amino acids. Germline-derived CDR1 and CDR2 are LNHDA and SQIVND (reference sequence). V was shortened by 3 bases and J by 2 bases, with 16 bases between the two germline ends. CDR3 sequence: CASSIGGNGLQETQYF. The CDR3, as DNA: TGTGCCAGTAGTATTGGGGGGAATGGACTACAAGAGACCCAGTACTTC.

This CDR3 reads CASSIGFREPQETQYF. As DNA, the CDR3 is TGTGCCAGTAGTATAGGCTTTCGGGAACCCCAAGAGACCCAGTACTTC. This chain connects TRBV19 to TRBJ2-5; tentatively, D is TRBD2 (5 bases). Trimming shortened V by 1 base and J by 1 base, and 13 bases separated the two germline ends. Germline V gives CDR1 LNHDA, CDR2 SQIVND (reference sequence). The CDR3 sequence is 16 residues long.

This rearrangement joins TRBV6-2 or TRBV6-3 to TRBJ1-2, with 7 bases that match TRBD1. Germline CDR1 reads MNHEY; CDR2 reads SVGEGT. The CDR3 has 15 amino acids. Unmatched junction bases numbered 4, after V lost 0 bases and J lost 3 bases. The CDR3 loop reads CASSYSRQGDYGYTF. CDR3 nucleotide sequence: TGTGCCAGCAGTTACTCCCGACAGGGTGACTATGGCTACACCTTC.

This sequence joins TRBV19 and TRBJ1-5, with TRBD1 matching 7 bases. CDR1 is LNHDA and CDR2 is SQIVND in the germline V gene (reference sequence). V lost 6 bases and J lost 0; bases outside the gene matches: 5. CDR3 size: 15 residues. The CDR3 reads CASRVQGNSNQPQHF. In nucleotides, the CDR3 is TGTGCCAGTAGAGTACAGGGGAATAGCAATCAGCCCCAGCATTTT.